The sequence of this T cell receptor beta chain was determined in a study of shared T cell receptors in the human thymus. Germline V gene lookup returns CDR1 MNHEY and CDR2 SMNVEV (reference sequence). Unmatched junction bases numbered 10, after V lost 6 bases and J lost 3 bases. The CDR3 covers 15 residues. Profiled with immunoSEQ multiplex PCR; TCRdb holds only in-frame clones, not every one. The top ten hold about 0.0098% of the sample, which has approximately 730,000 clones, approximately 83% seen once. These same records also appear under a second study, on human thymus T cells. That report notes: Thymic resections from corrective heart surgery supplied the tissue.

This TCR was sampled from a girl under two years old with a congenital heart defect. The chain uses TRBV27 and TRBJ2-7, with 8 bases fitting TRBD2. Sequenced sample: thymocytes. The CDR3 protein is CASSSGTRPGYEQYF. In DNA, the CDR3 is TGTGCCAGCAGCTCCGGGACTAGACCGGGCTACGAGCAGTACTTC.